The 29 T cell receptor beta chains below all came from one sample that was sequenced in a study of ipilimumab plus nivolumab after autologous stem cell transplantation. Using immunoSEQ multiplex PCR, the repertoire was profiled, and TCRdb retains in-frame clones only, with some absent. The sample holds about 84,000 clones; about 83% are singletons and the top ten take more than 2%. The specimen comprised PBMCs, sampled in a trial of ipilimumab plus nivolumab as post-transplant consolidation. These receptor sequences come from a male donor with diffuse large B-cell lymphoma.

The rearrangement joins TRBV10-3 to TRBJ1-2, with TRBD1 as a possible D gene (5 bases). The V gene lost 0 bases and the J gene lost 2 bases, with 10 bases spanning the gap. The CDR3 is 15 residues long. CDR1 is ENHRY and CDR2 is SYGVKD in the germline V gene. This chain's CDR3 is CAISESGAGNYGYTF. The CDR3 DNA reads as TGTGCCATCAGTGAGTCTGGGGCAGGGAACTATGGCTACACCTTC.

V is TRBV7-2 and J is TRBJ2-2; a possible D gene is TRBD1 (6 bases). The CDR3 covers 14 residues. Trimming shortened V by 6 bases and J by 4 bases, and 12 bases separated the two germline ends. Germline CDR1 and CDR2: SGHTA and FQGNSA. CDR3 DNA: TGTGCCAGCAGTTTAACAGGGCCCACCGGGGAGCTGTTTTTT. Its protein is CASSLTGPTGELFF.

The chain has TRBV7-9 and TRBJ1-1, with 8 bases lining up with TRBD1. Losses at the gene ends were 4 bases for V and 4 bases for J; bases not matched to a gene: 8. The CDR3 covers 15 residues. Per germline, CDR1 SEHNR and CDR2 FQNEAQ (reference sequence). CDR3 bases: TGTGCCAGCAGCTCTCAGGGGGCGCTTCTCACTGAAGCTTTCTTT. Encoded protein: CASSSQGALLTEAFF.

This clone is a singleton in its sample. V gene TRBV6-1 combines with J gene TRBJ1-5, with unresolved D. V was shortened by 5 bases and J by 4 bases, with 9 bases between the two germline ends. The CDR3 has 13 residues. Germline V gene sequence: CDR1 MNHNS, CDR2 SASEGT. CDR3 nucleotide sequence: TGTGCCAGCAGTACCACTAATAATCAGCCCCAGCATTTT. This gives the protein CASSTTNNQPQHF.

This chain connects TRBV2 to TRBJ1-4; unclear D gene. CDR3 length equals 13 residues. V dropped 6 bases and J dropped 7 bases, with 12 bases sitting between them. Germline V CDR1 and CDR2: SNHLY, FYNNEI. This CDR3 is CASSALGGEKLFF. In nucleotides, the CDR3 is TGTGCCAGCAGCGCCCTGGGCGGTGAAAAACTGTTTTTT.

The chain combines TRBV27 with TRBJ1-1; a weak D match, TRBD1 (6 bases). CDR1 is MNHEY and CDR2 is SMNVEV in the germline V gene (reference sequence). The CDR3 is 15 residues long. The ends were cut back, 6 bases at V and 0 bases at J, with 14 bases in the middle. CDR3 nucleotide sequence: TGTGCCAGCAGAGAACTCGGACAGTTGAACACTGAAGCTTTCTTT. It encodes CASRELGQLNTEAFF.

This sequence joins TRBV10-1 and TRBJ2-3, with no clear D. V shed 6 bases and J shed 2 bases, with 6 bases lying between them. Germline V CDR1 and CDR2: WNHNN, SYGVQD (reference sequence). This CDR3 contains 12 residues. The CDR3 reads CASSSTTDTQYF. CDR3 coding DNA: TGCGCCAGCAGCTCCACCACAGATACGCAGTATTTT.

The CDR3 sequence is CASSLGAGGYNEQFF. The CDR3 DNA is TGTGCCAGCAGCTTAGGAGCGGGGGGATACAATGAGCAGTTCTTC. The chain couples TRBV11-2 to TRBJ2-1, with 9 bases aligning to TRBD2. The ends lost 1 base at V and 4 bases at J; junction bases unmatched: 2. CDR3 length equals 15 residues. CDR1 and CDR2 (germline): SGHAT, FQNNGV. Combining the CDR3 with reference TRBV11-2 and TRBJ2-1 gives the whole variable domain EAGVAQSPRYKIIEKRQSVAFWCNPISGHATLYWYQQILGQGPKLLIQFQNNGVVDDSQLPKDRFSAERLKGVDSTLKIQPAKLEDSAVYLCASSLGAGGYNEQFFGPGTRLTVL.

This clone was seen a single time. J is TRBJ2-5 and V is TRBV15; the D gene is possibly TRBD2 (6 bases). The CDR3 has 15 amino acids. CDR1 is LNHNV and CDR2 is YYDKDF in the germline V gene (reference sequence). V gave up 5 bases and J gave up 2 bases, with 15 bases separating them. CDR3 residues: CATSVGGSGQETQYF. DNA of the CDR3: TGTGCCACCAGCGTCGGGGGAAGCGGGCAAGAGACCCAGTACTTC. The full variable domain, its missing parts supplied by reference TRBV15 and TRBJ2-5, is DAMVIQNPRYQVTQFGKPVTLSCSQTLNHNVMYWYQQKSSQAPKLLFHYYDKDFNNEADTPDNFQSRRPNTSFCFLDIRSPGLGDTAMYLCATSVGGSGQETQYFGPGTRLLVL.

The chain employs TRBV2 and TRBJ2-2, with TRBD2 identical over 12 bases. V gave up 5 bases and J gave up 4 bases; unmatched junction bases: 2. Germline CDR1 reads SNHLY; CDR2 reads FYNNEI. This CDR3 contains 15 residues. The CDR3 bases are TGTGCCAGCAGTCAGGGACTAGCGGGCACCGGGGAGCTGTTTTTT. It codes for CASSQGLAGTGELFF.

The chain uses TRBV27 and TRBJ2-7; 12 bases are shared with TRBD1. CDR1 is MNHEY, CDR2 SMNVEV, per germline (reference sequence). J lost 7 bases, V lost 3 bases, and 4 bases had no gene match. This CDR3 is 14 amino acids long. The CDR3 reads CASSLGQGAGEQYF. For the CDR3, the DNA is TGTGCCAGCAGTTTGGGACAGGGGGCGGGGGAGCAGTACTTC.

The chain uses TRBV6-5 and TRBJ1-5, with D perhaps matching TRBD1 (5 bases). CDR1 is MNHEY and CDR2 is SVGAGI in the germline V gene. The CDR3 extends over 13 amino acids. V was cut by 7 bases and J by 5 bases, with 12 bases left in between. DNA for the CDR3: TGTGCCAGCACCCCACGGGGGGATCAGCCCCAGCATTTT. Translating gives CASTPRGDQPQHF.

J is TRBJ2-7 and V is TRBV5-4; D possibly corresponds to TRBD2 (6 bases). V was clipped by 3 bases and J by 7 bases, with 14 bases between them. Germline V gives CDR1 SGHNT, CDR2 YYREEE (reference sequence). The CDR3 runs to 13 residues. The CDR3 region is CASSWRGELEQYF. CDR3 nucleotides: TGTGCCAGCAGCTGGCGGGGTGAACTTGAGCAGTACTTC.

The chain couples TRBV6-1 to TRBJ2-7; D could derive from TRBD1 or TRBD2 (5 bases each). V was trimmed by 6 bases and J by 2 bases, leaving 14 bases between them. This CDR3 has 14 amino acids. CDR1 MNHNS and CDR2 SASEGT come from the germline V gene. The CDR3 sequence: CASRTRDGTYEQYF. For the CDR3, the DNA is TGTGCCAGCAGGACACGGGACGGGACCTACGAGCAGTACTTC.

This rearrangement joins TRBV4-3 to TRBJ1-2, with 9 bases lining up with TRBD1. The J segment lost 8 bases and the V segment lost 4 bases, leaving 11 bases of the junction unmatched. The CDR3 loop spans 15 amino acids. The germline V gene encodes CDR1 LGHNA and CDR2 YSLEER. CDR3 in amino acids: CASSPDNRGRRGYTF. CDR3 DNA sequence: TGCGCCAGCAGCCCAGACAACAGGGGGCGACGAGGCTACACCTTC.

The chain couples TRBV28 to TRBJ2-6; 7 bases are shared with TRBD2. The CDR3 spans 15 residues. V dropped 4 bases and J dropped 2; count of bases not matched to a gene: 2. The germline V gene has CDR1 MDHEN and CDR2 SYDVKM. CDR3 residues: CASSSGGAGANVLTF. Written as DNA, the CDR3 is TGTGCCAGCAGTTCGGGGGGAGCTGGGGCCAACGTCCTGACTTTC.

The chain employs TRBV13 and TRBJ1-1, with D uncertain. This CDR3 comprises 15 residues. CDR1 is PRHDT, CDR2 FYEKMQ, per germline (reference sequence). V shed 5 bases and J shed 1 base, with 14 bases lying between them. This chain's CDR3 is CASSAGSVGNTEAFF. The CDR3 region has the DNA TGTGCCAGCAGCGCCGGGTCTGTGGGGAACACTGAAGCTTTCTTT.

The chain is built from TRBV7-6 and TRBJ2-2; D gene uncertain. With 1 base removed from V and 1 base from J, the gap between germline ends came to 7 bases. This CDR3 has 15 amino acids. The germline gives CDR1 SGHVS, CDR2 FNYEAQ. The CDR3: CASSLVARNTGELFF. Here the CDR3 DNA reads TGTGCCAGCAGCTTAGTTGCTCGGAACACCGGGGAGCTGTTTTTT.

The chain employs TRBV2 and TRBJ1-1; no reliable D call. Germline CDR1 reads SNHLY; CDR2 reads FYNNEI. This CDR3 region has 10 residues. Trimming shortened V by 7 bases and J by 4 bases, and 4 bases separated the two germline ends. The CDR3 sequence is CASMSTEAFF. The CDR3, as DNA: TGTGCCAGCATGAGCACTGAAGCTTTCTTT.

This clone has a single count. J is TRBJ2-5 and V is TRBV9, with a possible D match to TRBD2 (5 bases). Matching the DNA end better, TRBJ2-7 makes the J call doubtful. CDR1 is SGDLS, CDR2 YYNGEE, per germline. This CDR3 is built from 13 residues. The CDR3 nucleotides read TGTGCCAGCAGCCCCGGGCCGGGGTCCGAGCAGTACTTC. This translates into CASSPGPGSEQYF.

The genes are TRBV6-1 and TRBJ2-7; 10 nucleotides agree with TRBD1. Trimming cost V 10 bases and J 3 bases; bases outside gene matches: 9. The CDR3 consists of 14 residues. Germline V lookup: CDR1 MNHNS, CDR2 SASEGT. The CDR3 coding sequence is TGTGCCATTCCATGGGGACAGGGGCTCTACGAGCAGTACTTC. This translates into CAIPWGQGLYEQYF.

The V gene is TRBV4-3, the J gene TRBJ2-3; D is unclear. CDR1 and CDR2 from the germline V gene are LGHNA and YSLEER. V lost 1 base and J lost 4, with 6 bases in between. The CDR3 spans 13 residues. The CDR3 spells CASSQGLADTQYF. The CDR3 DNA reads TGCGCCAGCAGCCAAGGTTTGGCAGATACGCAGTATTTT.

This chain links TRBV7-7 with TRBJ2-1; D is perhaps TRBD1 (6 bases). The V gene lost 5 bases and the J gene lost 13 bases, with 18 bases spanning the gap. The CDR3 consists of 13 residues. Germline V gene lookup returns CDR1 SSHAT and CDR2 FNYEAQ (reference sequence). The CDR3 DNA reads as TGTGCCAGCAGCCCCACAATCCGGACAGAACAGTTCTTC. It translates to CASSPTIRTEQFF.

This chain links TRBV4-2 with TRBJ1-2; unclear D gene. CDR1 is LGHNA, CDR2 YNFKEQ, per germline. Trimming took off 0 bases at V and 4 bases at J, with 9 bases between the two ends. The CDR3 has 14 residues. The CDR3: CASSQDVQPYGYTF. As DNA, the CDR3 is TGTGCCAGCAGCCAAGACGTCCAGCCCTATGGCTACACCTTC.

This chain connects TRBV6-6 to TRBJ1-2; weak D call: TRBD1 (5 bases). CDR3 length equals 12 residues. Germline values: CDR1 MNHNY, CDR2 SVGAGI (reference sequence). Between the trimmed V and J ends, which lost 6 bases and 8 bases, there was a span of 13 bases. CDR3 region: CASRAGTWGYTF. In DNA form, the CDR3 reads TGTGCCAGCAGGGCAGGGACTTGGGGCTACACCTTC.

The chain couples TRBV10-1 to TRBJ1-4, with no clear D. V was clipped by 11 bases and J by 8 bases, with 21 bases between them. This CDR3 has 14 amino acids. Looked up from germline, CDR1 is WNHNN and CDR2 is SYGVQD (reference sequence). CDR3 DNA sequence: TGCGCCGCGACCATGGTGGCAGGTAGGGAAAAACTGTTTTTT. Translation gives CAATMVAGREKLFF.

The gene calls are TRBV4-1 and TRBJ1-5; D remains ambiguous. This CDR3 has 18 amino acids. With 1 base removed from V and 1 base from J, the gap between germline ends came to 17 bases. Germline CDR1 is MGHRA and CDR2 is YSYEKL. The CDR3 sequence: CASSQGGFGVGSNQPQHF. The CDR3 region has the DNA TGCGCCAGCAGCCAAGGAGGATTCGGGGTGGGCAGCAATCAGCCCCAGCATTTT.

The genes are TRBV6-6 and TRBJ2-3; perhaps D is TRBD1 or TRBD2 (5 bases each). The CDR3 extends over 13 amino acids. Trimming removed 8 bases at V and 6 bases at J, with 15 bases between. Germline CDR1 is MNHNY and CDR2 is SVGAGI (reference sequence). CDR3 bases: TGTGCCAGCCTTGGCAGGGCGGGTGATACGCAGTATTTT. It translates to CASLGRAGDTQYF.

V usage is TRBV4-1 and J usage is TRBJ2-1, with D perhaps matching TRBD2 (7 bases). Germline CDR1 MGHRA, CDR2 YSYEKL. The CDR3 is made up of 18 amino acids. V lost 3 bases, J lost 4 bases, and 22 bases lay in between. Here the CDR3 DNA reads TGCGCCAGCAGCCAGGTCCTAACCGGGGGGCTCGGATACAATGAGCAGTTCTTC. Protein sequence: CASSQVLTGGLGYNEQFF.